This T cell receptor (beta chain) is drawn from a study of Ad26.COV2.S vaccination and SARS-CoV-2 variants. Profiling relied on immunoSEQ multiplex PCR, and the TCRdb table lists in-frame clones only, not all of them. This sample carries 180,000 or so clones, approximately 90% of them seen once, and the ten largest clones take about 5.9%. Findings of the study overall: Considerable breadth of spike-specific CD8+ and CD4+ T cell responses has reportedly been documented following vaccination. Spike-specific TCR breadth was greater in vaccine than placebo recipients. Analyses of TCR breadth and depth may have underestimated total T cell responses. Similar non-spike TCR breadth was observed in recipients of vaccine and of placebo.

About this clone: As yet, its antigen is unknown.

This sequence was found in a human donor who had recovered from COVID-19. The starting material was peripheral blood, obtained after recovery from COVID-19.

Here the CDR3 reads CASSLGARGAGNSPLHF. CDR3 in DNA: TGCGCCAGCAGCTTGGGCGCCCGGGGGGCCGGTAATTCACCCCTCCACTTT. The J gene is TRBJ1-6, the V gene TRBV5-1; perhaps TRBD1 as D (6 bases). Looked up from germline, CDR1 is SGHRS and CDR2 is YFSETQ. The CDR3 runs to 17 residues. The V gene lost 0 bases and the J gene lost 6 bases, with 16 bases spanning the gap.